A single sample gave rise to the 29 T cell receptor beta chains below, sequenced in a study of T cell responses to AZD1222 COVID-19 vaccine. Using immunoSEQ multiplex PCR, the repertoire was profiled, and TCRdb retains in-frame clones only, with some absent. The sample has approximately 180,000 clones, around 90% seen once; the top ten hold about 3%. The specimen was peripheral blood, collected on day 0 of AZD1222 vaccination. The receptors come from an adult in good health.

This clone was found a few times. The chain links TRBV11-2 to TRBJ2-5; D tentatively reads TRBD1 or TRBD2 (7 bases each). The ends were cut back, 5 bases at V and 5 bases at J, with 21 bases in the middle. CDR3 size: 16 residues. Germline V gene data show CDR1 as SGHAT and CDR2 as FQNNGV. DNA for the CDR3: TGTGCCAGCAGCCGTACTCCGACAGGGAGGGAGGAGACCCAGTACTTC. Protein product: CASSRTPTGREETQYF. Drawing the rest from reference TRBV11-2 and TRBJ2-5, the complete variable domain is EAGVAQSPRYKIIEKRQSVAFWCNPISGHATLYWYQQILGQGPKLLIQFQNNGVVDDSQLPKDRFSAERLKGVDSTLKIQPAKLEDSAVYLCASSRTPTGREETQYFGPGTRLLVL.

To note about this clone: At one end the junction does not follow the germline gene, possibly because of a read error. The CDR3 loop reads CASSIYTNPEAFF. CDR3 coding DNA: TGTGCCAGTAGTATTTACACGAACCCTGAAGCTTTCTTT. The V call is TRBV19, the J call TRBJ1-1, with D unresolved. The V gene's germline CDR1 is LNHDA and CDR2 SQIVND (reference sequence). CDR3 size: 13 residues.

The V and J genes are TRBV6-2 or TRBV6-3 and TRBJ1-5; D is unclear. The V and J ends lost 1 base and 9 bases respectively, with 16 bases between them. Per germline, CDR1 MNHEY and CDR2 SVGEGT. This CDR3 spans 15 amino acids. The chain's CDR3 is CASSYWKGSAGPQHF. CDR3 nucleotides: TGTGCCAGCAGTTACTGGAAAGGGTCCGCTGGGCCCCAGCATTTT.

V gene TRBV10-3 combines with J gene TRBJ1-2, with TRBD1 matching 7 bases. From germline, CDR1 is ENHRY and CDR2 SYGVKD. V dropped 1 base and J dropped 0; count of bases not matched to a gene: 5. The CDR3 contains 16 residues. In DNA form, the CDR3 reads TGTGCCATCAGTGAGTACGGAGGGGGCGCTAACTATGGCTACACCTTC. Amino acid sequence: CAISEYGGGANYGYTF.

The chain couples TRBV5-1 to TRBJ2-7; a possible D gene is TRBD1 (6 bases). Trimming removed 0 bases from V and 2 bases from J, with 12 bases in between. The germline V gene has CDR1 SGHRS and CDR2 YFSETQ. This CDR3 is 15 amino acids long. The CDR3 coding sequence is TGCGCCAGCAGCTTGGCCCTGGGACAAACCTACGAGCAGTACTTC. It encodes CASSLALGQTYEQYF.

The sample holds a few counts of this clone. V and J are TRBV10-3 and TRBJ1-5; D uncertain. This CDR3 is built from 14 residues. V lost 11 bases to trimming and J lost 4 bases, with 18 bases between them. The germline gives CDR1 ENHRY, CDR2 SYGVKD. The CDR3 loop is CASSLAGKNQPQHF. The DNA for the CDR3 is TGTGCCTCAAGCCTGGCAGGAAAAAATCAGCCCCAGCATTTT.

This chain's CDR3 is CASRPPSGQSKAFF. In DNA, the CDR3 is TGTGCCAGCAGACCCCCCTCGGGACAGTCTAAAGCTTTCTTT. V and J are TRBV6-5 and TRBJ1-1; 7 positions match TRBD1. The germline V gene encodes CDR1 MNHEY and CDR2 SVGAGI. V shed 6 bases, J shed 9 bases, and the junction held 13 bases outside the gene matches. CDR3 length equals 14 residues.

J is TRBJ2-3 and V is TRBV30; unclear D gene. V gave up 7 bases and J gave up 1 base, with 9 bases separating them. Germline assignment: CDR1 GTSNPN and CDR2 SVGIG (reference sequence). The CDR3 totals 12 residues. The CDR3 sequence: CAYLRGTDTQYF. The CDR3 DNA reads as TGTGCCTACCTTAGGGGCACAGATACGCAGTATTTT.

CDR3 nucleotide sequence: TGTGCCACCCGCCCGGTACCAAACACCGGGGAGCTGTTTTTT. This sequence encodes CATRPVPNTGELFF. The gene calls are TRBV3-1 (or the pseudogene TRBV3-2) and TRBJ2-2; no clear D. The CDR3 runs 14 residues. CDR1 and CDR2 (germline): LGHDT, YNNKEL (reference sequence). V was cut by 10 bases and J by 2 bases, with 14 bases left in between.

This clone occurred a few times. This chain joins TRBV15 and TRBJ2-5; a weak D match, TRBD1 (5 bases). V shed 6 bases and J shed 2 bases, with 10 bases lying between them. There are 13 residues in the CDR3. Germline V lookup: CDR1 LNHNV, CDR2 YYDKDF (reference sequence). The CDR3 sequence is CATRPGLQETQYF. The CDR3 region has the DNA TGTGCCACCAGACCAGGGCTTCAAGAGACCCAGTACTTC.

The CDR3 bases are TGTGCCAGCAGCTCCCAAAACACCTCCCCTAATGAAAAACTGTTTTTT. This codes for CASSSQNTSPNEKLFF. The chain is built from TRBV13 and TRBJ1-4; D uncertain. This CDR3 comprises 16 residues. V was cut by 4 bases and J by 3 bases, with 15 bases left in between. From germline, CDR1 is PRHDT and CDR2 FYEKMQ (reference sequence).

This clone was seen only once. The chain couples TRBV3-1 (or the pseudogene TRBV3-2) to TRBJ2-3, with unresolved D. The V and J ends lost 8 bases and 5 bases respectively, with 17 bases between them. The CDR3 sequence is 14 residues long. Germline loops: CDR1 LGHDT, CDR2 YNNKEL (reference sequence). This CDR3 is CASSRLVGRDTQYF. The CDR3 coding sequence is TGTGCCAGCTCGAGGCTCGTCGGTCGAGATACGCAGTATTTT.

This chain links TRBV6-6 with TRBJ2-1, with D possibly being TRBD2 (5 bases). The CDR3 contains 13 residues. V was clipped by 6 bases and J by 10 bases, with 16 bases between them. The germline V gene encodes CDR1 MNHNY and CDR2 SVGAGI (reference sequence). In DNA form, the CDR3 reads TGTGCCAGCAGCCTTACTAGAATCCCCGAGCAGTTCTTC. This sequence encodes CASSLTRIPEQFF.

V usage is TRBV28 and J usage is TRBJ2-2; TRBD2 might be the D (5 bases). In germline, CDR1 is MDHEN, CDR2 SYDVKM. V lost 11 bases and J lost 1, with 14 bases in between. The CDR3 loop spans 14 amino acids. The CDR3 loop is CAVDERRNTGELFF. CDR3 bases: TGTGCCGTCGATGAGCGGAGGAACACCGGGGAGCTGTTTTTT.

The chain recombines TRBV18 with TRBJ2-7; 8 nucleotides line up with TRBD2. After removal of 0 bases from V and 2 bases from J, the junction contained 3 bases not matched to a gene. This CDR3 is 15 amino acids long. CDR1 KGHSH and CDR2 LQKENI come from the germline V gene. As DNA, the CDR3 is TGTGCCAGCTCACCACCAGGCGGGAGGACCTACGAGCAGTACTTC. This codes for CASSPPGGRTYEQYF. Filled out from reference TRBV18 and TRBJ2-7, the complete variable domain reads NAGVMQNPRHLVRRRGQEARLRCSPMKGHSHVYWYRQLPEEGLKFMVYLQKENIIDESGMPKERFSAEFPKEGPSILRIQQVVRGDSAAYFCASSPPGGRTYEQYFGPGTRLTVT.

This chain links TRBV15 with TRBJ1-4, with D unclear. The CDR3 has 15 amino acids. CDR1 is LNHNV and CDR2 is YYDKDF in the germline V gene (reference sequence). Deletions cut 0 bases from V and 8 bases from J, with 13 bases between. This CDR3 is CATSRDLGMGEKLFF. CDR3 coding DNA: TGTGCCACCAGCAGAGATTTGGGGATGGGCGAAAAACTGTTTTTT.

The count of this clone is one. The chain couples TRBV3-1 (or the pseudogene TRBV3-2) to TRBJ1-1; D is possibly TRBD1 (6 bases). Looked up from germline, CDR1 is LGHDT and CDR2 is YNNKEL (reference sequence). The CDR3 has 15 amino acids. Trimming cost V 3 bases and J 1 base, with 12 bases left between them. CDR3 sequence (DNA): TGTGCCAGCAGCCAGAATCGGGGGCAGAACACTGAAGCTTTCTTT. Its protein is CASSQNRGQNTEAFF.

This rearrangement joins TRBV24-1 to TRBJ2-5, with TRBD1 identical over 8 bases. Unmatched junction bases numbered 10, after V lost 9 bases and J lost 2 bases. The CDR3 consists of 15 residues. The germline V gene encodes CDR1 KGHDR and CDR2 SFDVKD. Written as DNA, the CDR3 is TGTGCCACCGGACAGGGCCCTACCCTTCAAGAGACCCAGTACTTC. Residues: CATGQGPTLQETQYF.

This rearrangement joins TRBV5-4 to TRBJ1-1, with D unclear. Germline V gene lookup returns CDR1 SGHNT and CDR2 YYREEE (reference sequence). Trimming shortened V by 3 bases and J by 1 base, and 19 bases separated the two germline ends. The CDR3 extends over 17 amino acids. The CDR3, as DNA: TGTGCCAGCAGCTCAAGACGTACCACCCTTTCGAACACTGAAGCTTTCTTT. It is translated as CASSSRRTTLSNTEAFF.

The genes are TRBV7-9 and TRBJ1-2; no firm D call. V was shortened by 4 bases and J by 4 bases, with 13 bases between the two germline ends. Germline CDR1 SEHNR, CDR2 FQNEAQ (reference sequence). CDR3 size: 14 residues. The CDR3 sequence: CASSSELPRYGYTF. In nucleotides, the CDR3 is TGTGCCAGCAGCTCCGAACTCCCCCGCTATGGCTACACCTTC.

The chain recombines TRBV5-5 with TRBJ2-5; D is uncertain. Trimming shortened V by 2 bases and J by 5 bases, and 7 bases separated the two germline ends. Germline CDR1 and CDR2: SGHKS and YYEKEE (reference sequence). This CDR3 comprises 12 residues. CDR3 loop: CASSFSRETQYF. The CDR3 nucleotides are TGTGCCAGCAGCTTCTCCCGGGAGACCCAGTACTTC.

The chain employs TRBV24-1 and TRBJ2-2, with 8 bases that match TRBD2. This CDR3 contains 14 residues. V lost 8 bases and J lost 3; bases outside the gene matches: 4. Germline V lookup: CDR1 KGHDR, CDR2 SFDVKD. The CDR3 protein is CATTGGSDTGELFF. The CDR3 region has the DNA TGTGCCACCACGGGGGGGTCGGACACCGGGGAGCTGTTTTTT.

This CDR3 is CSVEEADNEQFF. The CDR3 DNA sequence: TGCAGCGTTGAAGAGGCCGACAATGAGCAGTTCTTC. The chain joins TRBV29-1 to TRBJ2-1, with D hard to call. V lost 0 bases, J lost 5 bases, and 5 bases lay in between. The CDR3 extends over 12 amino acids. Germline V gene data show CDR1 as SQVTM and CDR2 as ANQGSEA.

This clone was detected only once. The chain carries TRBV6-5 and TRBJ1-2; D gene ambiguous. The V end was cut by 6 bases, the J end by 5 bases, with 13 bases between. Germline V gene sequence: CDR1 MNHEY, CDR2 SVGAGI. This CDR3 is built from 13 residues. The CDR3 coding sequence is TGTGCCAGCAGACAAGGGAGAGGGTATGGCTACACCTTC. Its translation is CASRQGRGYGYTF.

The chain uses TRBV13 and TRBJ1-1; no clear D. Trimming took 5 bases from V and 2 from J, leaving 12 bases between them. Germline CDR1 reads PRHDT; CDR2 reads FYEKMQ (reference sequence). The CDR3 has 14 amino acids. CDR3 DNA: TGTGCCAGCAGCCGGGGTGGGGATAACACTGAAGCTTTCTTT. This gives the protein CASSRGGDNTEAFF.

The chain employs TRBV7-9 and TRBJ2-2; D is undetermined. The V gene lost 4 bases and the J gene lost 6 bases, with 12 bases spanning the gap. CDR3 length: 14 amino acids. CDR1 SEHNR and CDR2 FQNEAQ come from the germline V gene (reference sequence). The CDR3 nucleotides are TGTGCCAGCAGCTCAAGTTCAGCCCCCGGGGAGCTGTTTTTT. This encodes CASSSSSAPGELFF.

J is TRBJ2-7 and V is TRBV28; 7 bases match TRBD2. This CDR3 comprises 14 residues. CDR1 and CDR2 (germline): MDHEN, SYDVKM. The CDR3 reads CASRMGEGRGEQYF. The CDR3 nucleotides are TGTGCATCTCGCATGGGGGAGGGCCGGGGCGAGCAGTACTTC.

This chain uses TRBV4-1 with TRBJ1-6; no definite D call. V gave up 4 bases and J gave up 7 bases, with 8 bases separating them. The CDR3 is 13 residues long. Looked up from germline, CDR1 is MGHRA and CDR2 is YSYEKL. CDR3 bases: TGCGCCAGCAGCCTACTCGGAAATTCACCCCTCCACTTT. Amino acid sequence: CASSLLGNSPLHF.

J is TRBJ2-3 and V is TRBV28; D gene uncertain. Germline V lookup: CDR1 MDHEN, CDR2 SYDVKM. The CDR3 contains 13 residues. V shed 3 bases and J shed 4 bases, with 8 bases lying between them. CDR3 sequence reads: CASSFSRADTQYF. The CDR3 nucleotides are TGTGCCAGCAGTTTTAGCCGGGCAGATACGCAGTATTTT.